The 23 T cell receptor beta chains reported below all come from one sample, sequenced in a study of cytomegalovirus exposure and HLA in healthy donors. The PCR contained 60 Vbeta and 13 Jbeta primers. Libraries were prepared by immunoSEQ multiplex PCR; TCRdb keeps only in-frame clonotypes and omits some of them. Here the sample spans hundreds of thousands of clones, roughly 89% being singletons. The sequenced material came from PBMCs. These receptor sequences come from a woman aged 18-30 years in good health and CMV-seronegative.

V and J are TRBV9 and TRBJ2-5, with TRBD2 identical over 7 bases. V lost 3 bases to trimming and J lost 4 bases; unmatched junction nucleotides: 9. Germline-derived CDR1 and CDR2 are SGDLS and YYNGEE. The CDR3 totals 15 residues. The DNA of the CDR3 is TGTGCCAGCAGCGCTAGCGGAGATACCAGAGAGACCCAGTACTTC. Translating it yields CASSASGDTRETQYF.

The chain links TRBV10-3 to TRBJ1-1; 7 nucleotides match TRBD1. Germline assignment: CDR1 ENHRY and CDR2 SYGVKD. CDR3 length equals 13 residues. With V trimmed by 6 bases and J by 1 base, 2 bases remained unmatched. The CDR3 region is CAIRGQENTEAFF. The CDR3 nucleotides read TGTGCCATCAGAGGACAGGAGAACACTGAAGCTTTCTTT.

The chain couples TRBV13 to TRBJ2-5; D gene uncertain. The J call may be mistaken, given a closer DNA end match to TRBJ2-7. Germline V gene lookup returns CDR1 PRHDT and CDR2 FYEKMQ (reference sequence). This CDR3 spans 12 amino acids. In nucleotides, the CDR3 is TGTGCCAGCAGCTTAGGTTCTAGCGAGCAGTACTTC. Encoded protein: CASSLGSSEQYF.

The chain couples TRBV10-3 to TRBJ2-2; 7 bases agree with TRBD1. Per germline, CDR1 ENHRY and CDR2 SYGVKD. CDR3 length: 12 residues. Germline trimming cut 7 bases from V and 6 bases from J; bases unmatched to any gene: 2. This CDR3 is CAIKGAAGELFF. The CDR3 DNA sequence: TGTGCCATCAAGGGGGCTGCCGGGGAGCTGTTTTTT.

CDR3 DNA sequence: TGTGCCAGCAGCCCCTTCCGGGAGACTAATGAAAAACTGTTTTTT. Amino acids: CASSPFRETNEKLFF. The gene calls are TRBV27 and TRBJ1-4; D is uncertain. This CDR3 has 15 amino acids. Germline values: CDR1 MNHEY, CDR2 SMNVEV (reference sequence). The V end lost 6 bases, the J end lost 2 bases, and 13 bases lay between the germline ends.

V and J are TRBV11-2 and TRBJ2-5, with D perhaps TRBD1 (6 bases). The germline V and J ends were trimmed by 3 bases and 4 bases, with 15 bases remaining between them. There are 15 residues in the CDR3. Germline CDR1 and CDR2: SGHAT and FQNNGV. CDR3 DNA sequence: TGTGCCAGCAGCTTCAGGGGCAGTAATCCAGAGACCCAGTACTTC. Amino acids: CASSFRGSNPETQYF.

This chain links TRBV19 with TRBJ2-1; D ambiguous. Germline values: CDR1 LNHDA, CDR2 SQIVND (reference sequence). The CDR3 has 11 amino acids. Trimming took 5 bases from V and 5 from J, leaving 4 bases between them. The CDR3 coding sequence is TGTGCCAGTAGTCCGGACAATGAGCAGTTCTTC. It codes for CASSPDNEQFF.

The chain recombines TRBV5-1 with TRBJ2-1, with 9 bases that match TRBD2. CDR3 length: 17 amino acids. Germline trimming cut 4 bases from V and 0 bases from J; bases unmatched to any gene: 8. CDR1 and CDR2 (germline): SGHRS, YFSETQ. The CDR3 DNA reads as TGCGCCAGCAGCCAAGCGGGGGGCAGAAGCTCCTACAATGAGCAGTTCTTC. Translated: CASSQAGGRSSYNEQFF.

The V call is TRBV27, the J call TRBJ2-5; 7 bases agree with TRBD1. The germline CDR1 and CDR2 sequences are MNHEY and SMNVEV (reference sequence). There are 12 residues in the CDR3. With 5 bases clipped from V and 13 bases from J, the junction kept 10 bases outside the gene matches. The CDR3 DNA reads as TGTGCCAGCAGTCCTGGGACAGCGAAATCGTACTTC. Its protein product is CASSPGTAKSYF.

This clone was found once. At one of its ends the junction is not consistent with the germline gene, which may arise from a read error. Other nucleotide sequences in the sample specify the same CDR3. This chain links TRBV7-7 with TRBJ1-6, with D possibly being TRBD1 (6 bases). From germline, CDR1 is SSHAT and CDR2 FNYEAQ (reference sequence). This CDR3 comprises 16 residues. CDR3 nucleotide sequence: TGTGCTAGCAGCTTAGCGCGCGACAGGCGCTATTCACCCCTCCACTTT. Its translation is CASSLARDRRYSPLHF.

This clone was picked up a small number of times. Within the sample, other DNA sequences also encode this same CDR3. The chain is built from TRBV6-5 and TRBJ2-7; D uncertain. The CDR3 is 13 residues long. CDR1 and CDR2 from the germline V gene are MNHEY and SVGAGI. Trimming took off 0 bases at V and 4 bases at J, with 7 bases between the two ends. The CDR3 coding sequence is TGTGCCAGCAGTTACTCGACCGGGTACGAGCAGTACTTC. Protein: CASSYSTGYEQYF.

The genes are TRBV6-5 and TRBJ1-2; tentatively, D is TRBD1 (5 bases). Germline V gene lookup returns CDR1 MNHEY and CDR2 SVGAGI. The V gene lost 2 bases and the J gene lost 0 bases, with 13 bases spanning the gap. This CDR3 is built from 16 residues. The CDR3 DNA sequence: TGTGCCAGCAGTTACGACAGTTATACAGCTAACTATGGCTACACCTTC. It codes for CASSYDSYTANYGYTF.

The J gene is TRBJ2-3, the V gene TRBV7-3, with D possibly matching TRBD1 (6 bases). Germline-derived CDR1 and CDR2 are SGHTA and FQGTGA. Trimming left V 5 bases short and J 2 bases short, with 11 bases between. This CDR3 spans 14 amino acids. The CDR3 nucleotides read TGTGCCAGCAGCCAGGCAGGGGTCACAGATACGCAGTATTTT. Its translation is CASSQAGVTDTQYF.

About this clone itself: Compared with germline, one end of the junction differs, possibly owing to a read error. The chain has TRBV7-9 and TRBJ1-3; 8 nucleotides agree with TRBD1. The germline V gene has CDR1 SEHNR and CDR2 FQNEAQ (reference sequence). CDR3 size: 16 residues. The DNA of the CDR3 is TGTTCCAGCAGCCCCTCCCTGGACAGGGTAGGAAACACCATATATTTT. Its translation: CSSSPSLDRVGNTIYF.

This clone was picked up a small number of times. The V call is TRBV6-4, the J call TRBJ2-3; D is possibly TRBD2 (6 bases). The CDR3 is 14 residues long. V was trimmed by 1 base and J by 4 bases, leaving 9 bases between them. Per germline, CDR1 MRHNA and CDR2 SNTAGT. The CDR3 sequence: CASSDLGGADTQYF. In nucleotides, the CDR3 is TGTGCCAGCAGTGACTTAGGAGGGGCAGATACGCAGTATTTT.

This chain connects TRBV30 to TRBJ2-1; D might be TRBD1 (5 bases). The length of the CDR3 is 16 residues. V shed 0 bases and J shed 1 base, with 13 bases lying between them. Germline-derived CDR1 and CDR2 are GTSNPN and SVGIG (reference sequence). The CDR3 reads CAWSVITGPSYNEQFF. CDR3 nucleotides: TGTGCCTGGAGTGTTATTACAGGACCGTCCTACAATGAGCAGTTCTTC.

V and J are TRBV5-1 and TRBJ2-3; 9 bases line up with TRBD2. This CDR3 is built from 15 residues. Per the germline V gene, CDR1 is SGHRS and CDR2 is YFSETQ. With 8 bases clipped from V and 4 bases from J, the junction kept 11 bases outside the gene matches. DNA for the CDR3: TGCGCCAGTCGGTCCGGGACTAGCATCGCAGATACGCAGTATTTT. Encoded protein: CASRSGTSIADTQYF.

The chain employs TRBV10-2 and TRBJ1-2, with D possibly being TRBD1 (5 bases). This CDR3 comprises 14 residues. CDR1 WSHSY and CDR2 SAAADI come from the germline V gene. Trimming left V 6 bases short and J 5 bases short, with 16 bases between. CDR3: CASSPTVTIYGYTF. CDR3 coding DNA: TGCGCCAGCAGCCCGACAGTCACCATTTATGGCTACACCTTC.

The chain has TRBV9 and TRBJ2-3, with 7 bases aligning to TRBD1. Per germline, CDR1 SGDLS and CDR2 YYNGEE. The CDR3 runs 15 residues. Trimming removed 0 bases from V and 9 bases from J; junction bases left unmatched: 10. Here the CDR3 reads CASSVVGNIRGTQYF. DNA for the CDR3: TGTGCCAGCAGCGTAGTCGGAAACATCAGGGGGACGCAGTATTTT. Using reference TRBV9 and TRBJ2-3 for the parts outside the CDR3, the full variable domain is DSGVTQTPKHLITATGQRVTLRCSPRSGDLSVYWYQQSLDQGLQFLIQYYNGEERAKGNILERFSAQQFPDLHSELNLSSLELGDSALYFCASSVVGNIRGTQYFGPGTRLTVL.

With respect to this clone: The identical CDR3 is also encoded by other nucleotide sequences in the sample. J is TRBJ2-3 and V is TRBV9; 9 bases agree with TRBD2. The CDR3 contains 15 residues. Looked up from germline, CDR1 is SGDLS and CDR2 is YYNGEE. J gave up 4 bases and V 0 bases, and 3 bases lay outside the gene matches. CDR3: CASSVGGLAADTQYF. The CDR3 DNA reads TGTGCCAGCAGCGTAGGGGGACTAGCAGCAGATACGCAGTATTTT.

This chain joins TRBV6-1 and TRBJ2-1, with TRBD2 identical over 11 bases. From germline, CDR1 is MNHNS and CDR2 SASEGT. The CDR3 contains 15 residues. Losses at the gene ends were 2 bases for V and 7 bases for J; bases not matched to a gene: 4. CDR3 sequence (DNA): TGTGCCAGCAGTGAAATAGCGGGGGGGCCGAATGAGCAGTTCTTC. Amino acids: CASSEIAGGPNEQFF.

The DNA for the CDR3 is TGTGCCAGCGGTGGATGGGGCAGCCACTCTGGGGCCAACGTCCTGACTTTC. The encoded protein is CASGGWGSHSGANVLTF. The chain uses TRBV7-9 and TRBJ2-6; possibly TRBD1 for D (5 bases). CDR3 length equals 17 residues. Germline values: CDR1 SEHNR, CDR2 FQNEAQ (reference sequence). Trimming shortened V by 8 bases and J by 0 bases, and 17 bases separated the two germline ends.

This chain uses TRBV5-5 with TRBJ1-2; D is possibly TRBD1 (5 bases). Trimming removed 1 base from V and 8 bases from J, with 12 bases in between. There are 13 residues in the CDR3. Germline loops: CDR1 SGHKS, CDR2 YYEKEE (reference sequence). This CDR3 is CASSLFSGVGYTF. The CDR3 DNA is TGTGCCAGCAGCTTGTTCTCGGGGGTGGGCTACACCTTC.